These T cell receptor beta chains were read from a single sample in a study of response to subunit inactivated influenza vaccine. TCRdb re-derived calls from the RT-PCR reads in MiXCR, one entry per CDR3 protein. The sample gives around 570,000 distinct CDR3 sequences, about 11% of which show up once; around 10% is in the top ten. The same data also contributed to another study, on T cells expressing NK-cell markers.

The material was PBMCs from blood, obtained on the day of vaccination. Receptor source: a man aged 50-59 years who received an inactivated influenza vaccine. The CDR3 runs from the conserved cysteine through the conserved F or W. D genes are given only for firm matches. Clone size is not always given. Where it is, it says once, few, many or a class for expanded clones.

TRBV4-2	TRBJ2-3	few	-	TGTGCCAGCAGCCAAGATGGATCTAGCACAGATACGCAGTATTTT	CASSQDGSSTDTQYF
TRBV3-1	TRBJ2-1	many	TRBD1	TGTGCCAGCAGCCAAGGCAGGGGGCTCTCCTACAATGAGCAGTTCTTC	CASSQGRGLSYNEQFF
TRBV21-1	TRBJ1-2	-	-	TGTGCCAGCAGCAATGAAATAGGGCATAACTATGGCTACACCTTC	CASSNEIGHNYGYTF
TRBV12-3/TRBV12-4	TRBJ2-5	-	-	TGTGCCAGCAGTTTTCGGCGGTTTCAAGAGACCCAGTACTTC	CASSFRRFQETQYF
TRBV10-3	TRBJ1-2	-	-	TGTGCCATCAGTGAGTCTGGGAACAGCCAGGGTGGCTACACCTTC	CAISESGNSQGGYTF
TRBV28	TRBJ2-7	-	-	TGTGCCAGCGGACGGGGCGAGCAGTACTTC	CASGRGEQYF
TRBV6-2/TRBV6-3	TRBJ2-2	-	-	TGTGCCAGCAGTTACTCCCCAGGGAGCACCGGGGAGCTGTTTTTT	CASSYSPGSTGELFF
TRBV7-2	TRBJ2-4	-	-	TGTGCCAGCAGCTTTGGAGATGGCATTCAGTACTTC	CASSFGDGIQYF
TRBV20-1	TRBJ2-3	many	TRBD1	TGCAGTGCCAACACAGGGGAAGATACGCAGTATTTT	CSANTGEDTQYF
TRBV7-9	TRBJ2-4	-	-	TGTGCCAGCAACTTATGGGGGCGCGGGGCCAAAAACATTCAGTACTTC	CASNLWGRGAKNIQYF
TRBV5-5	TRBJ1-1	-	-	TGTGCCAGCAGCTTGGCCGGGGGGCGAATGAACACTGAAGCTTTCTTT	CASSLAGGRMNTEAFF
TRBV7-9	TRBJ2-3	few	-	TGTGCCAGCAGACCAGAGTCAGATACGCAGTATTTT	CASRPESDTQYF
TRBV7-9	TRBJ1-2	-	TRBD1	TGTGCCAGCAGCGTACAGACCGCGGACAGGGGGCTCTATGGCTACACCTTC	CASSVQTADRGLYGYTF
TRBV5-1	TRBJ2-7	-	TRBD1	TGCGCCAGCAGCAAATCCGGGACAGGGGGCGTCGAGCAGTACTTC	CASSKSGTGGVEQYF
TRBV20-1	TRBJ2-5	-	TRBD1	TGCAGTGCTAGAACGGGACAGAACCAAGAGACCCAGTACTTC	CSARTGQNQETQYF
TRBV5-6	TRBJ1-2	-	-	TGTGCCAGCAGCTTGGGTCGGACTGGCTACACCTTC	CASSLGRTGYTF
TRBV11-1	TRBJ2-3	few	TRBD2	TGTGCCAGCAGCCCCTATAAGGTTAGCGGGGGGCCTACTGATACGCAGTATTTT	CASSPYKVSGGPTDTQYF
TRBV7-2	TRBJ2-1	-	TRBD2	TGTGCCAGCAGCTTAGGACTAGCGGGGGCTGGTGAGCAGTTCTTC	CASSLGLAGAGEQFF
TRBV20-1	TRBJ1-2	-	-	TGCAGTGCTAGAGAGGGGGCTATCGGAGCTAACTATGGCTACACCTTC	CSAREGAIGANYGYTF
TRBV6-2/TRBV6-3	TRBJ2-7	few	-	TGTGCCAGCGGAAAAGGGACCGCCTCCTACGAGCAGTACTTC	CASGKGTASYEQYF
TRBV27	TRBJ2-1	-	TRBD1	TGTGCCAGCAGTTTAAGAGGGGGCCTAGCATTCGAGCAGTTCTTC	CASSLRGGLAFEQFF
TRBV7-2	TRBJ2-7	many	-	TGTGCCAGCAGCTTAGGGAGGAGCTCCTACGAGCAGTACTTC	CASSLGRSSYEQYF
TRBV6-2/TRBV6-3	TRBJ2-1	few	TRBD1	TGTGCCAGCAGTTATCATACCGGGACAGGGAGGATTTCATCCTACAATGAGCAGTTCTTC	CASSYHTGTGRISSYNEQFF
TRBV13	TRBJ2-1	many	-	TGTGCCAGCAGCTTAAGTGGTGAGCAGTTCTTC	CASSLSGEQFF
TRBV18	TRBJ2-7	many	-	TGCGCCAGCAGCCCCGACGGATCCTACGAGCAGTACTTC	CASSPDGSYEQYF
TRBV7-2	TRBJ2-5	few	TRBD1	TGTGCCAGCAGCACACAGACAGGGAAGGGAAGGGAGACCCAGTACTTC	CASSTQTGKGRETQYF
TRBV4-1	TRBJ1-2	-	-	TGCGCCAGCAGCCAAGTTTCCGGCGGCTACACCTTC	CASSQVSGGYTF
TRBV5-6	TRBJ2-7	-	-	TGTGCCAGCAGCTTGGGACTGGAACGCTACGAGCAGTACTTC	CASSLGLERYEQYF
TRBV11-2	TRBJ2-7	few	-	TGTGCCAGCAGCGCTGCTAGACTGGTGAGCTCCTACGAGCAGTACTTC	CASSAARLVSSYEQYF
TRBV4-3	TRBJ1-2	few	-	TGCGCCAGCAGCCCAAGCTTCTCAGGGAGCTATGGCTACACCTTC	CASSPSFSGSYGYTF
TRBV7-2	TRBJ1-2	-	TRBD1	TGTGCCAGCAGCAACAGACAGGGATCAGTCTATGGCTACACCTTC	CASSNRQGSVYGYTF
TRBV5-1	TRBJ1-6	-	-	TGCGCCAGCAGCCCGAGCGTGGGATCACCCCTCCACTTT	CASSPSVGSPLHF
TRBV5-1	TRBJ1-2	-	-	TGCGCCAGCGCCAAGGAAAACTATGGCTACACCTTC	CASAKENYGYTF
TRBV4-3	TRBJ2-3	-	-	TGCGCCAGCAGCCGCTCGGGGTTATCTAGCACAGATACGCAGTATTTT	CASSRSGLSSTDTQYF
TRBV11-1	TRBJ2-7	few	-	TGTGCCAGCAGCTACACAAGAAACGAGCAGTACTTC	CASSYTRNEQYF
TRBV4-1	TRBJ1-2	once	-	TGCGCCAGCAGCCAAGATGTTCAGGGTGGTCGGTATGGCTACACCTTC	CASSQDVQGGRYGYTF
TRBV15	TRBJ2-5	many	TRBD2	TGTGCCACCAGCAGAGATCTACTAGCGGGAGGTCTCCAAGAGACCCAGTACTTC	CATSRDLLAGGLQETQYF
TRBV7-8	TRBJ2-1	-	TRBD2	TGTGCCAGCAGCTTACTAGCGGGGGGCCTTAACTCCTACAATGAGCAGTTCTTC	CASSLLAGGLNSYNEQFF
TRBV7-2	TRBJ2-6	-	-	TGTGCCAGCAGCTTACTTGGGGCCAACGTCCTGACTTTC	CASSLLGANVLTF
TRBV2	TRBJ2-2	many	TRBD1	TGTGCCAGCAGCGAGACAGGGGCAGGTCTGTTTTTT	CASSETGAGLFF
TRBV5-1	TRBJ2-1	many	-	TGCGCCAGCAGCTCGCAGGCCGGCGGGTTCTCCTACAATGAGCAGTTCTTC	CASSSQAGGFSYNEQFF
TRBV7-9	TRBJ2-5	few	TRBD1	TGTGCCAGCAGCTTAGCCGACAGGGTAGAAGAGACCCAGTACTTC	CASSLADRVEETQYF
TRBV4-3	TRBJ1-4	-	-	TGCGCCAGCAGCCAAGAAATCCCCCCGCCTAGGGAAAAACTGTTTTTT	CASSQEIPPPREKLFF
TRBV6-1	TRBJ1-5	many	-	TGTGCCAGCAGACCCACTCGGCAGGGGTCACATCAGCCCCAGCATTTT	CASRPTRQGSHQPQHF
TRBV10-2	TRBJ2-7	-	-	TGCGCCAGCAGTGAGGGAATTGGGCCTCCTTACGAGCAGTACTTC	CASSEGIGPPYEQYF
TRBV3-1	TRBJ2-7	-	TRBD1	TGTGCCAGCAGCCAAGCCGGGACAGTTTCCGAGCAGTACTTC	CASSQAGTVSEQYF
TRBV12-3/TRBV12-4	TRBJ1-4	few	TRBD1	TGTGCCAGCAGCCTCAGGGACAGAACTAATGAAAAACTGTTTTTT	CASSLRDRTNEKLFF
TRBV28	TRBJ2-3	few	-	TGTGCCAGCAGTCTACTAGGTGGGGGGGGCGGTGCAGATACGCAGTATTTT	CASSLLGGGGGADTQYF
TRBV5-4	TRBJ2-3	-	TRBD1	TGTGCCAGCAGACATGGGACAGCCGGCACGAATACGCAGTATTTT	CASRHGTAGTNTQYF
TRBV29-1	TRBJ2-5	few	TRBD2	TGCAGCGTTGAAAAGTCGGGAGGTTACCAAGAGACCCAGTACTTC	CSVEKSGGYQETQYF
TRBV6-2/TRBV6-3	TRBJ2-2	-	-	TGTGCCAGCAGGGGGCTTCTCGGACACCTGAACACCGGGGAGCTGTTTTTT	CASRGLLGHLNTGELFF